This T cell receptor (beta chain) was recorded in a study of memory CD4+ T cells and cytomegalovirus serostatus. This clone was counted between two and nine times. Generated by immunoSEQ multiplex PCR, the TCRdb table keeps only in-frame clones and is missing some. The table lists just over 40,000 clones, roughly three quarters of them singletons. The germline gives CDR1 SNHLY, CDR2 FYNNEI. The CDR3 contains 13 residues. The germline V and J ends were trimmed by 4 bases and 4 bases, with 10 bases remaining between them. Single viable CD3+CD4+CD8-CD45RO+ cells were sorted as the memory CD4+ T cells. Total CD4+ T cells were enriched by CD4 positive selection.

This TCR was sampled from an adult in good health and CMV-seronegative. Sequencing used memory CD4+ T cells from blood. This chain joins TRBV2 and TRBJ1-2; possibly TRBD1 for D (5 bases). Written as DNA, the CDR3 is TGTGCCAGCAGTGGTGACAGCCTCTATGGCTACACCTTC. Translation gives CASSGDSLYGYTF.